The entry below gives a single TCR beta chain sequence along with its context. Its antigen is unidentified. These data originate in a study of PD-1 blockade in classical Hodgkin lymphoma. Study-wide points: A significant rise in TCR diversity was seen by C4D1 for CD4+ cells but not for CD8+ cells. With respect to the repertoire differences, their causes, possibly disease activity or prior therapy, remain undefined.

Here immunoSEQ multiplex PCR was the method, and the copy in TCRdb shows in-frame clones only, minus some. The data contain more than 45,000 clones, around 73% of them singletons. Every patient had relapsed following autologous stem cell transplantation, and cohorts differed in brentuximab vedotin exposure. The CDR3 has 15 amino acids. The germline CDR1 and CDR2 sequences are KGHSH and LQKENI. The J segment lost 8 bases and the V segment lost 3 bases, leaving 9 bases of the junction unmatched. This TCR derives from a human donor with classical Hodgkin lymphoma. The material was peripheral blood mononuclear cells (PBMCs), obtained before the second cycle of nivolumab. The chain is built from TRBV18 and TRBJ2-2, with TRBD1 identical over 7 bases. DNA for the CDR3: TGTGCCAGCTCACCTTTTCCGGGACAGTCTGGGGAGCTGTTTTTT. It is translated as CASSPFPGQSGELFF.